The 27 T cell receptor beta chains given below trace back to one sample, sequenced in a study of human T cells and chemical hapten exposure. TCRdb independently ran MiXCR on the RACE reads; one entry per CDR3 protein. The sample lists 39,000 or so distinct CDR3 sequences; over 3.5% were seen once. This sample's time point: patch test 1, 2 weeks after DPC sensitization. Noted treatment: therapeutic diphenylcyclopropenone sensitization with weekly scalp DPC. It was from unfractionated whole blood that total RNA was extracted. This specimen was whole blood, taken in connection with sensitization to the hapten diphenylcyclopropenone (DPC). Every receptor here comes from a man between 45 and 60 years old with alopecia areata. Some clones in this sample may be carry-over from other donors' samples.

This chain connects TRBV29-1 to TRBJ2-7; TRBD2 matches at 9 bases. Losses at the gene ends were 7 bases for V and 1 base for J; bases not matched to a gene: 8. The CDR3 totals 14 residues. From germline, CDR1 is SQVTM and CDR2 ANQGSEA. The CDR3 nucleotides are TGCAGCGCCCCGTTTAGCGGGAGTTCCTACGAGCAGTACTTC. It codes for CSAPFSGSSYEQYF.

This clonotype was counted at least ten times. The gene calls are TRBV7-9 and TRBJ1-6; possible D gene TRBD1, 5 bases. Trimming pared 5 bases from V and 8 bases from J, leaving 13 bases between. This CDR3 has 14 amino acids. Germline CDR1 and CDR2: SEHNR and FQNEAQ (reference sequence). CDR3 nucleotide sequence: TGTGCCAGCAGCCCCGACAGTTTTTATTCACCCCTCCACTTT. It translates to CASSPDSFYSPLHF.

The V and J genes are TRBV2 and TRBJ2-5; the D is unclear. The CDR3 sequence is 13 residues long. V was shortened by 1 base and J by 4 bases, with 7 bases between the two germline ends. Per the germline V gene, CDR1 is SNHLY and CDR2 is FYNNEI. The DNA for the CDR3 is TGTGCCAGCAGTGAAGAAGGCATAGAGACCCAGTACTTC. Translated, it gives CASSEEGIETQYF. The variable domain in full, completed from reference TRBV2 and TRBJ2-5, reads EPEVTQTPSHQVTQMGQEVILRCVPISNHLYFYWYRQILGQKVEFLVSFYNNEISEKSEIFDDQFSVERPDGSNFTLKIRSTKLEDSAMYFCASSEEGIETQYFGPGTRLLVL.

There are many counts of this clonotype. The rearrangement uses TRBV5-1 and TRBJ1-2; possible D gene TRBD1, 5 bases. The CDR3 consists of 13 residues. Between the trimmed V and J ends, which lost 7 bases and 0 bases, there was a span of 10 bases. Looked up from germline, CDR1 is SGHRS and CDR2 is YFSETQ. CDR3 bases: TGCGCCAGCCGACAGACTGCTAACTATGGCTACACCTTC. Its protein is CASRQTANYGYTF.

This clonotype was recorded at least ten times. The chain couples TRBV7-9 to TRBJ2-7, with D maybe TRBD1 (5 bases). Trimming took off 6 bases at V and 3 bases at J, with 9 bases between the two ends. This CDR3 spans 12 amino acids. Germline V gene data show CDR1 as SEHNR and CDR2 as FQNEAQ (reference sequence). CDR3 nucleotides: TGTGCCAGCAGGTATGACAGCTACGAGCAGTACTTC. Protein sequence: CASRYDSYEQYF. Together with reference TRBV7-9 and TRBJ2-7, the CDR3 gives the full variable domain: DTGVSQNPRHKITKRGQNVTFRCDPISEHNRLYWYRQTLGQGPEFLTYFQNEAQLEKSRLLSDRFSAERPKGSFSTLEIQRTEQGDSAMYLCASRYDSYEQYFGPGTRLTVT.

This clonotype was seen many times. The J gene is TRBJ1-4, the V gene TRBV4-2; D is ambiguous. V shed 6 bases and J shed 2 bases, with 19 bases lying between them. The CDR3 spans 17 residues. The germline gives CDR1 LGHNA, CDR2 YNFKEQ. The CDR3 loop is CASRHEGPRDTNEKLFF. The CDR3, as DNA: TGTGCCAGCAGGCACGAGGGCCCTCGAGATACTAATGAAAAACTGTTTTTT.

This clonotype occurred many times. The J gene is TRBJ2-1, the V gene TRBV6-2 or TRBV6-3; 8 bases match TRBD2. Germline CDR1 and CDR2: MNHEY and SVGEGT. The CDR3 spans 16 residues. The V gene end was trimmed by 5 bases and the J gene end by 7 bases; junction bases not matched to a gene: 13. The CDR3 region has the DNA TGTGCCAGCAGTCCGACGGGACTAGTATCTGGGAATGAGCAGTTCTTC. The encoded protein is CASSPTGLVSGNEQFF.

The sample holds many counts of this clonotype. The rearrangement joins TRBV20-1 to TRBJ1-1; no reliable D call. V lost 3 bases and J lost 6, with 8 bases in between. The CDR3 covers 11 residues. The germline CDR1 and CDR2 sequences are DFQATT and SNEGSKA (reference sequence). The CDR3 is CSASRTAEAFF. Written as DNA, the CDR3 is TGCAGTGCTAGCAGGACCGCTGAAGCTTTCTTT.

Ten or more counts support this clonotype. CDR3 sequence reads: CASSLSLLGTNEQFF. CDR3 bases: TGTGCCAGCAGCTTAAGCCTCCTCGGAACCAATGAGCAGTTCTTC. This chain joins TRBV7-3 and TRBJ2-1, with D uncertain. The germline V gene has CDR1 SGHTA and CDR2 FQGTGA. The CDR3 loop spans 15 amino acids. Trimming pared 1 base from V and 6 bases from J, leaving 13 bases between.

The table lists this clonotype with many counts. The V gene is TRBV18, the J gene TRBJ2-3; possible D gene TRBD1, 5 bases. Trimming shortened V by 4 bases and J by 0 bases, and 17 bases separated the two germline ends. CDR3 length: 17 residues. CDR1 and CDR2 (germline): KGHSH, LQKENI. The CDR3 spells CASSRTSWGSSTDTQYF. In DNA, the CDR3 is TGTGCCAGCTCACGGACAAGTTGGGGATCGAGCACAGATACGCAGTATTTT.

This clonotype was detected many times. The V gene is TRBV6-2 or TRBV6-3, the J gene TRBJ2-3, with D possibly matching TRBD1 (6 bases). Trimming removed 6 bases at V and 4 bases at J, with 14 bases between. Germline V gene data show CDR1 as MNHEY and CDR2 as SVGEGT. This CDR3 has 14 amino acids. The CDR3 bases are TGTGCCAGCAGGAGGACAGCGCTCTCAGATACGCAGTATTTT. As protein: CASRRTALSDTQYF.

This clonotype was counted many times. The CDR3 DNA sequence: TGTGCCTGGAGTCCCCCCGTTATCGGCGGATACGAGCAGTACTTC. This encodes CAWSPPVIGGYEQYF. V gene TRBV30 combines with J gene TRBJ2-7, with D uncertain. Trimming removed 2 bases at V and 4 bases at J, with 18 bases between. CDR3 length equals 15 residues. Per the germline V gene, CDR1 is GTSNPN and CDR2 is SVGIG (reference sequence).

There are many counts of this clonotype. As DNA, the CDR3 is TGTGCCAGCAAGCCCCGGACTTCGAACACCGGGGAGCTGTTTTTT. Amino acids: CASKPRTSNTGELFF. The chain is built from TRBV2 and TRBJ2-2; the D gene is possibly TRBD2 (5 bases). CDR3 length: 15 amino acids. V was clipped by 7 bases and J by 0 bases, with 12 bases between them. Germline V gene lookup returns CDR1 SNHLY and CDR2 FYNNEI.

This clonotype was picked up many times. This chain joins TRBV29-1 and TRBJ2-5; TRBD2 might be the D (6 bases). Germline V gene sequence: CDR1 SQVTM, CDR2 ANQGSEA. CDR3 length: 13 residues. Trimming took off 3 bases at V and 4 bases at J, with 12 bases between the two ends. For the CDR3, the DNA is TGCAGCGTTGAGACCAATAGCGGAGAGACCCAGTACTTC. This sequence encodes CSVETNSGETQYF. Full variable domain (remainder filled in from reference TRBV29-1 and TRBJ2-5): SAVISQKPSRDICQRGTSLTIQCQVDSQVTMMFWYRQQPGQSLTLIATANQGSEATYESGFVIDKFPISRPNLTFSTLTVSNMSPEDSSIYLCSVETNSGETQYFGPGTRLLVL.

In its sample, this clonotype was seen many times. The chain recombines TRBV27 with TRBJ2-1, with 10 bases that match TRBD1. Trimming took 3 bases from V and 10 from J; bases not matched to a gene: 9. CDR1 MNHEY and CDR2 SMNVEV come from the germline V gene (reference sequence). The CDR3 loop spans 15 amino acids. The chain's CDR3 is CASSFQTGTGVEQFF. CDR3 DNA: TGTGCCAGCAGTTTCCAAACCGGGACAGGGGTGGAGCAGTTCTTC.

This clonotype came up many times. This sequence joins TRBV27 and TRBJ2-3; 15 bases align to TRBD2. The CDR3 runs 17 residues. With 5 bases clipped from V and 4 bases from J, the junction kept 7 bases outside the gene matches. The germline gives CDR1 MNHEY, CDR2 SMNVEV (reference sequence). CDR3 in amino acids: CASSRTSGRAGADTQYF. The CDR3 DNA reads as TGTGCCAGCAGTCGGACTAGCGGGAGGGCCGGGGCAGATACGCAGTATTTT.

This clonotype was counted ten times or more. The CDR3 DNA is TGTGCCAGCAGCCTGGACCCCGGGACTAGCGTTTACGAGCAGTACTTC. Its protein product is CASSLDPGTSVYEQYF. This rearrangement joins TRBV5-4 to TRBJ2-7, with TRBD2 identical over 10 bases. The junction had 11 bases not matched to a gene; V was cut back by 4 bases and J by 4 bases. Germline V gene data show CDR1 as SGHNT and CDR2 as YYREEE (reference sequence). The CDR3 contains 16 residues.

This CDR3 is CASRTPGGYGSPLHF. The CDR3, as DNA: TGTGCCAGCAGAACCCCGGGGGGATACGGTTCACCCCTCCACTTT. This chain uses TRBV28 with TRBJ1-6; D might be TRBD1 (5 bases). CDR1 and CDR2 (germline): MDHEN, SYDVKM. The length of the CDR3 is 15 residues. The V end was cut by 6 bases, the J end by 9 bases, with 18 bases between.

Ten or more counts support this clonotype. The chain is built from TRBV20-1 and TRBJ2-3; 9 positions match TRBD2. Germline V gene sequence: CDR1 DFQATT, CDR2 SNEGSKA (reference sequence). The CDR3 has 16 amino acids. V shed 3 bases and J 5 bases; nucleotides not matched to a gene: 12. Here the CDR3 DNA reads TGCAGTGCTAGTATTAGCGGGAGCGGGTCTCGAGATACGCAGTATTTT. It translates to CSASISGSGSRDTQYF.

This clonotype was seen repeatedly, ten times or more. CDR3 nucleotide sequence: TGTGCCAGCAGTTTGGCGGGAGGGGACTCCTACAATGAGCAGTTCTTC. It is translated as CASSLAGGDSYNEQFF. The rearrangement uses TRBV28 and TRBJ2-1; 9 positions match TRBD2. Germline CDR1 MDHEN, CDR2 SYDVKM. J was trimmed by 0 bases and V by 3 bases; bases with no gene match: 3. This CDR3 is 16 amino acids long.

This clonotype has at least ten counts. The rearrangement joins TRBV20-1 to TRBJ2-7, with D perhaps being TRBD1 or TRBD2 (6 bases each). The germline V and J ends were trimmed by 6 bases and 4 bases, with 10 bases remaining between them. Germline CDR1 is DFQATT and CDR2 is SNEGSKA (reference sequence). The CDR3 consists of 11 residues. CDR3 in DNA: TGCAGTGCCCGAGGGGGGTACGAGCAGTACTTC. Protein: CSARGGYEQYF.

The sample holds a few counts of this clonotype. V is TRBV24-1 and J is TRBJ2-1; unclear D gene. The CDR3 is 13 residues long. V was pared by 3 bases and J by 8 bases, with 10 bases between. The germline CDR1 and CDR2 sequences are KGHDR and SFDVKD. CDR3 sequence reads: CATSDLPSDEQFF. DNA for the CDR3: TGTGCCACCAGTGATCTTCCCTCGGATGAGCAGTTCTTC.

This clonotype has at least ten counts. The V call is TRBV20-1, the J call TRBJ1-2; 8 bases are a match to TRBD1. Germline trimming cut 2 bases from V and 0 bases from J; bases unmatched to any gene: 5. The CDR3 runs 15 residues. The germline gives CDR1 DFQATT, CDR2 SNEGSKA (reference sequence). CDR3 bases: TGCAGTGCTAGACCTCGACAGGGGCCTAACTATGGCTACACCTTC. This codes for CSARPRQGPNYGYTF.

This clonotype was counted at least ten times. The rearrangement uses TRBV7-8 and TRBJ1-5; no reliable D call. Trimming stripped 5 bases from V and 4 bases from J, with 6 bases between. Germline CDR1 SGHVS, CDR2 FQNEAQ. The CDR3 contains 12 residues. CDR3 in DNA: TGTGCCAGCAGCCCTCATAATCAGCCCCAGCATTTT. Protein product: CASSPHNQPQHF.

This clonotype was recorded many times. The V and J genes are TRBV7-2 and TRBJ1-6, with 8 positions matching TRBD1. Looked up from germline, CDR1 is SGHTA and CDR2 is FQGNSA. J lost 8 bases, V lost 4 bases, and 4 bases had no gene match. The CDR3 is 14 residues long. As DNA, the CDR3 is TGTGCCAGCAGCTGGACAGGGTTGGATTCACCCCTCCACTTT. Residues: CASSWTGLDSPLHF.

This clonotype was seen many times. The V and J genes are TRBV18 and TRBJ1-1; D is unclear. CDR1 KGHSH and CDR2 LQKENI come from the germline V gene. Trimming stripped 2 bases from V and 4 bases from J, with 11 bases between. The CDR3 covers 14 residues. CDR3 nucleotides: TGTGCCAGCTCACCAAAGGAGGTACGCACTGAAGCTTTCTTT. This encodes CASSPKEVRTEAFF.

The chain uses TRBV12-3 or TRBV12-4 and TRBJ2-3; D is unresolved. Trimming took 3 bases from V and 4 from J, leaving 14 bases between them. The CDR3 runs 15 residues. The CDR3 coding sequence is TGTGCCAGCAGTTTTACCCCTAGGAGAGCAGATACGCAGTATTTT. Translating gives CASSFTPRRADTQYF.